Following are 5 T cell receptor beta chains from one sample sequenced in a study of PD-1 blockade in classical Hodgkin lymphoma. Method: immunoSEQ multiplex PCR; TCRdb's copy keeps in-frame clones and lacks some. Altogether under 110,000 clones are present, 80% to 90% being singletons, with the ten largest covering around 6.6%. Every patient had relapsed following autologous stem cell transplantation, and cohorts differed in brentuximab vedotin exposure. Sequencing used peripheral blood mononuclear cells (PBMCs), obtained before the second cycle of nivolumab. The receptor set was obtained from a human donor with classical Hodgkin lymphoma.

The chain is built from TRBV7-2 and TRBJ2-3, with D uncertain. V was clipped by 5 bases and J by 5 bases, with 8 bases between them. Germline loops: CDR1 SGHTA, CDR2 FQGNSA. The CDR3 runs 12 residues. The CDR3 spells CASSPPLDTQYF. The CDR3 bases are TGTGCCAGCAGCCCACCATTAGATACGCAGTATTTT.

This clone was recorded only once. J is TRBJ2-1 and V is TRBV5-6; D is unresolved. V was clipped by 3 bases and J by 2 bases, with 12 bases between them. The CDR3 contains 15 residues. CDR1 is SGHDT, CDR2 YYEEEE, per germline. This CDR3 is CASSSAETPYNEQFF. CDR3 nucleotide sequence: TGTGCCAGCAGCTCGGCAGAAACGCCCTACAATGAGCAGTTCTTC.

This clone was seen once. One end of the junction fails to match germline, which may point to a read error. This chain joins TRBV28 and TRBJ1-6; no definite D call. Per the germline V gene, CDR1 is MDHEN and CDR2 is SYDVKM. CDR3 length equals 12 residues. CDR3 amino acids: CASRLYNSPLHF. In nucleotides, the CDR3 is TGTGCCAGCAGATTATATAATTCACCCCTCCACTTT.

The chain combines TRBV5-1 with TRBJ2-2, with D maybe TRBD1 (5 bases). The CDR3 totals 13 residues. CDR1 SGHRS and CDR2 YFSETQ come from the germline V gene. Deletions cut 5 bases from V and 9 bases from J, with 14 bases between. The CDR3 loop is CASSLMQGRELFF. CDR3 sequence (DNA): TGCGCCAGCAGTTTAATGCAGGGCCGGGAGCTGTTTTTT.

This clone appeared once. The rearrangement joins TRBV6-1 to TRBJ2-5; weak D call: TRBD2 (6 bases). This CDR3 has 14 residues. Trimming took off 6 bases at V and 5 bases at J, with 16 bases between the two ends. CDR1 and CDR2 from the germline V gene are MNHNS and SASEGT. The CDR3 DNA sequence: TGTGCCAGCAGGTGGGACGTTGGGAGGGAGACCCAGTACTTC. It is translated as CASRWDVGRETQYF.